The source of this TCR beta chain is a study of tumor-infiltrating lymphocytes in oesophageal squamous cell carcinoma. By share of the sample, this clonotype is medium-sized. The CDR3 is made up of 14 amino acids. V was cut by 2 bases and J by 5 bases, with 13 bases left in between. Germline lookup yields CDR1 SGHDT and CDR2 YYEEEE. TCRdb re-called the PCR reads with MiXCR, one entry per CDR3 protein. The sample lists more than 3,000 distinct CDR3 sequences, roughly 17% occurring once. The source material was esophageal tumor tissue. This clonotype was obtained from a male donor with esophageal squamous cell carcinoma. The chain uses TRBV5-6 and TRBJ2-5; D gene ambiguous. The CDR3 DNA reads as TGTGCCAGCAGCTTTCGAGATTTCAGGGAGACCCAGTACTTC. Translating gives CASSFRDFRETQYF.